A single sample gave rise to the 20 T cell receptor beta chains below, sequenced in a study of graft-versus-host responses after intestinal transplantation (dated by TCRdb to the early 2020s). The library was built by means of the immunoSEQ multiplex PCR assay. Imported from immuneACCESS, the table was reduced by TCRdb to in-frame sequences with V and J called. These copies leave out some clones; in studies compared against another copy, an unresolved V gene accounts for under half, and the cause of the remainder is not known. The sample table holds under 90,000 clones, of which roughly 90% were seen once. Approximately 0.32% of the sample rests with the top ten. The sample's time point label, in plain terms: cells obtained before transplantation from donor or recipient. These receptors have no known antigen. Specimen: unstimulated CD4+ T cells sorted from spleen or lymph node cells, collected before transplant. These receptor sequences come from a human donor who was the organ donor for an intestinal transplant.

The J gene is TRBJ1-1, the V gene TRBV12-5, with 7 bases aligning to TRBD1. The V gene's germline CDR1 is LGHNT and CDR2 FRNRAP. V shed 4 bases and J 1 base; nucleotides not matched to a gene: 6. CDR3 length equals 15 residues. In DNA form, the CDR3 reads TGTGCTAGTGGTTCCCTTGCAGGGGGGAACACTGAAGCTTTCTTT. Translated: CASGSLAGGNTEAFF. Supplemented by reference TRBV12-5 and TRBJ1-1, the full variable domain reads DARVTQTPRHKVTEMGQEVTMRCQPILGHNTVFWYRQTMMQGLELLAYFRNRAPLDDSGMPKDRFSAEMPDATLATLKIQPSEPRDSAVYFCASGSLAGGNTEAFFGQGTRLTVV.

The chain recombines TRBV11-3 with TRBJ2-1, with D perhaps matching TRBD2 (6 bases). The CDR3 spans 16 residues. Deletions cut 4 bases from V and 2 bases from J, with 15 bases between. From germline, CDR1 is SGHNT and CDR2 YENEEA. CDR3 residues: CASSSGTPRPYNEQFF. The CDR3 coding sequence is TGTGCCAGCAGCTCCGGGACTCCGCGTCCCTACAATGAGCAGTTCTTC.

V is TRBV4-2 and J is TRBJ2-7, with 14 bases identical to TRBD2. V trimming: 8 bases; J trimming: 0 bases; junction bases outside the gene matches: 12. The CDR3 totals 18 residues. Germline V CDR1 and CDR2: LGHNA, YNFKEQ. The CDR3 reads CASAPGTSGSLSSYEQYF. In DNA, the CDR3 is TGTGCCAGCGCTCCCGGGACTAGCGGGAGCCTTAGCTCCTACGAGCAGTACTTC.

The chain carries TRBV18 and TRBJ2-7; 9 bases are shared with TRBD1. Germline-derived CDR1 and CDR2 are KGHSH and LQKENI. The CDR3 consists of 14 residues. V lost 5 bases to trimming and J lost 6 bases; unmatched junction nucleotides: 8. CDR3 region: CASSLRGTGPEQYF. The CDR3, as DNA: TGTGCCAGCTCATTAAGAGGGACAGGGCCCGAGCAGTACTTC.

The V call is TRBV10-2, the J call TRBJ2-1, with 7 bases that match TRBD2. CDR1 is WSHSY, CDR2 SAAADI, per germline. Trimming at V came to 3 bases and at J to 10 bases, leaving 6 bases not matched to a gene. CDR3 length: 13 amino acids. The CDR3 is CASSDGGEREQFF. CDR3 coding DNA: TGCGCCAGCAGTGATGGGGGGGAGCGGGAGCAGTTCTTC.

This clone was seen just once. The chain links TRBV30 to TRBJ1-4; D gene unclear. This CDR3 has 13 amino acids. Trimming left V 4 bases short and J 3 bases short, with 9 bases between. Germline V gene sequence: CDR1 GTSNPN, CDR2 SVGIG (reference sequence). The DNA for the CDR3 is TGTGCCTGGAAGAGGAGGGCTAATGAAAAACTGTTTTTT. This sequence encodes CAWKRRANEKLFF.

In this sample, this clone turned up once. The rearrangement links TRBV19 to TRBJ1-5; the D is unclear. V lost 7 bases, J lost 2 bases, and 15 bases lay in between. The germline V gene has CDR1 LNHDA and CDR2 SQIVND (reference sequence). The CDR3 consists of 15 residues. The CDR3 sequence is CASKQAPPGNQPQHF. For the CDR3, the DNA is TGTGCCAGTAAGCAGGCTCCCCCGGGCAATCAGCCCCAGCATTTT. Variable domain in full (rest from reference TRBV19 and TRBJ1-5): DGGITQSPKYLFRKEGQNVTLSCEQNLNHDAMYWYRQDPGQGLRLIYYSQIVNDFQKGDIAEGYSVSREKKESFPLTVTSAQKNPTAFYLCASKQAPPGNQPQHFGDGTRLSIL.

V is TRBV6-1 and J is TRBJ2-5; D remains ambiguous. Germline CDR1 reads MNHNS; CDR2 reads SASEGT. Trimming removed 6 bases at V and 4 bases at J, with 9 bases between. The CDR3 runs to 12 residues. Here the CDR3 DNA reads TGTGCCAGCAGGGGCTTGGTAGAGACCCAGTACTTC. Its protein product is CASRGLVETQYF.

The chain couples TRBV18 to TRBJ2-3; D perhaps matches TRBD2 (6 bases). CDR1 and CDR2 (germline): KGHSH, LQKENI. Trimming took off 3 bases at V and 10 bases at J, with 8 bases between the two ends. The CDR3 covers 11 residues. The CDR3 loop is CASSPSGAQYF. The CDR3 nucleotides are TGTGCCAGCTCACCTTCGGGGGCGCAGTATTTT.

The CDR3 reads CASSQAGTSGGRETQYF. CDR3 DNA sequence: TGCGCCAGCAGCCAAGCCGGGACTAGCGGGGGTAGGGAGACCCAGTACTTC. This chain joins TRBV4-1 and TRBJ2-5, with 14 positions matching TRBD2. Unmatched junction bases numbered 6, after V lost 1 base and J lost 5 bases. CDR3 size: 17 residues. The germline CDR1 and CDR2 sequences are MGHRA and YSYEKL.

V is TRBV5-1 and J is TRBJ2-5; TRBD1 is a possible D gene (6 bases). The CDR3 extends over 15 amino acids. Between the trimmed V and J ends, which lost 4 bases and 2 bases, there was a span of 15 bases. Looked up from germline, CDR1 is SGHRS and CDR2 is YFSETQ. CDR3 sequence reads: CASSEGGTTQETQYF. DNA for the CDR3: TGCGCCAGCAGCGAAGGGGGTACGACTCAAGAGACCCAGTACTTC.

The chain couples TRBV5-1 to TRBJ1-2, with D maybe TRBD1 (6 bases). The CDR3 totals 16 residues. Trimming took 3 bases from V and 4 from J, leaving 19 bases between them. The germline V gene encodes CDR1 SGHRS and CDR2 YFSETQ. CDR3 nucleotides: TGCGCCAGCAGCTCAGGACCGACAGGTTTGGCCTATGGCTACACCTTC. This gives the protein CASSSGPTGLAYGYTF.

The CDR3 DNA reads TGTGCCAGCACCCTATTAGAGAGACTTACTCCCGGTTACGAGCAGTACTTC. It specifies CASTLLERLTPGYEQYF. The chain joins TRBV6-4 to TRBJ2-7; no reliable D call. Deletions cut 7 bases from V and 4 bases from J, with 26 bases between. The CDR3 extends over 17 amino acids. Germline-derived CDR1 and CDR2 are MRHNA and SNTAGT.

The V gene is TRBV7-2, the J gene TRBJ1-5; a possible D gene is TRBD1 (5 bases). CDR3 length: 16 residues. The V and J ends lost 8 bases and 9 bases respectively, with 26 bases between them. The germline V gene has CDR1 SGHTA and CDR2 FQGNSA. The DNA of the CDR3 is TGTGCCAGCTCCTACATCGCTAAACCAGGGTCAGGGCCCCAGCATTTT. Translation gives CASSYIAKPGSGPQHF. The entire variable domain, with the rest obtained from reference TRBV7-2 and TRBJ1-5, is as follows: GAGVSQSPSNKVTEKGKDVELRCDPISGHTALYWYRQSLGQGLEFLIYFQGNSAPDKSGLPSDRFSAERTGGSVSTLTIQRTQQEDSAVYLCASSYIAKPGSGPQHFGDGTRLSIL.

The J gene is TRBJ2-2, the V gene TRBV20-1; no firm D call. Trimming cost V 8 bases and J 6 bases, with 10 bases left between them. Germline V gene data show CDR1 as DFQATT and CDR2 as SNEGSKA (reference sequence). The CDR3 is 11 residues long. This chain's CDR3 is CSSENSGELFF. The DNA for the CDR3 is TGCAGTTCCGAAAACTCCGGGGAGCTGTTTTTT.

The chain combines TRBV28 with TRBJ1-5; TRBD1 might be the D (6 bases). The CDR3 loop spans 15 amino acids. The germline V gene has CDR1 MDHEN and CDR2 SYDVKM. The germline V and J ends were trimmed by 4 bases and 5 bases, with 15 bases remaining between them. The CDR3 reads CASSSPDRLYQPQHF. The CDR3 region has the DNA TGTGCCAGCAGTTCCCCGGACAGACTTTATCAGCCCCAGCATTTT.

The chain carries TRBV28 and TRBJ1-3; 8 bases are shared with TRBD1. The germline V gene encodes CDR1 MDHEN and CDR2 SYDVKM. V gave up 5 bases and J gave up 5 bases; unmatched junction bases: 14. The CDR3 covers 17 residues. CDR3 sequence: CASSTIWGRGPRNTIYF. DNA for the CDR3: TGTGCCAGCAGTACAATTTGGGGCAGGGGGCCCAGAAACACCATATATTTT.

DNA for the CDR3: TGTGCCAGCAGTTCCCTGGTTCTAGCGGGGGGGTTCCCCACAGATACGCAGTATTTT. The encoded protein is CASSSLVLAGGFPTDTQYF. The rearrangement uses TRBV27 and TRBJ2-3, with 12 bases aligning to TRBD2. V shed 4 bases, J shed 2 bases, and the junction held 13 bases outside the gene matches. The CDR3 totals 19 residues. The germline gives CDR1 MNHEY, CDR2 SMNVEV (reference sequence).

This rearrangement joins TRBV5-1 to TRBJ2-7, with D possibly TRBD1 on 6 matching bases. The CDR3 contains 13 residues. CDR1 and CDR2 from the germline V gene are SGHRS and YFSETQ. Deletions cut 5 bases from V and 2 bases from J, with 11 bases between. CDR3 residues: CASSPGATYEQYF. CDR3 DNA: TGCGCCAGCAGTCCAGGGGCCACCTACGAGCAGTACTTC.

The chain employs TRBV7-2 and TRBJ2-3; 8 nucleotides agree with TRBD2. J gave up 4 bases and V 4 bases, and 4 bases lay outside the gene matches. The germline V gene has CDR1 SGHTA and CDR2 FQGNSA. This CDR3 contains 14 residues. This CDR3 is CASSSGGAADTQYF. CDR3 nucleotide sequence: TGTGCCAGCAGCTCCGGGGGGGCCGCAGATACGCAGTATTTT.